The rows below give T cell receptor beta chains drawn from one sample of a study of shared clonotypes between healthy human individuals. Profiling relied on immunoSEQ multiplex PCR, and the TCRdb table lists in-frame clones only, not all of them. The sample has 2 million to 3 million clones; roughly 93% are singletons. The sequencing sample was made of naive CD4+ T cells from PBMCs. These receptors were obtained from a man in his late teens or twenties in good health. Some clones in this sample may be carry-over from other donors' samples. Both conserved end residues are part of each CDR3. D genes are given only for firm matches. Clone size appears in some rows only: once, few, many, or a class for an expanded clone.

D gene | J gene | clone size | V gene | CDR3 protein | CDR3 DNA
. | TRBJ1-2 | few | TRBV6-5 | CASSYSRNYGYTF | TGTGCCAGCAGTTACTCTCGGAACTATGGCTACACCTTC
. | TRBJ1-2 | . | TRBV19 | CASSRGEGTGNYGYTF | TGTGCCAGTAGTAGAGGGGAGGGGACGGGGAACTATGGCTACACCTTC
TRBD1 | TRBJ1-3 | . | TRBV10-3 | CAIRGRGTGISSGNTIYF | TGTGCCATCAGGGGCCGCGGGACAGGGATTTCCTCTGGAAACACCATATATTTT
. | TRBJ2-2 | . | TRBV7-2 | CASSPRWGGTGAGELFF | TGTGCCAGCAGCCCCCGATGGGGCGGGACGGGGGCCGGGGAGCTGTTTTTT
. | TRBJ2-1 | . | TRBV20-1 | CSARDRLGQFF | TGCAGTGCTAGAGATCGACTAGGGCAGTTCTTC
TRBD1 | TRBJ1-2 | . | TRBV2 | CASSRETGASIPYGSGYTF | TGTGCCAGCAGTCGGGAGACAGGGGCTTCAATTCCCTATGGTTCTGGCTACACCTTC
. | TRBJ2-3 | . | TRBV9 | CASSVGGGDTQYF | TGTGCCAGCAGCGTAGGGGGCGGAGATACGCAGTATTTT
. | TRBJ2-2 | . | TRBV27 | CASRRQDSNTGELFF | TGTGCCAGCAGGAGACAGGATTCGAACACCGGGGAGCTGTTTTTT
TRBD1 | TRBJ1-3 | . | TRBV5-4 | CASSQRTGAGNTIYF | TGTGCCAGCAGCCAGAGGACAGGGGCTGGAAACACCATATATTTT
TRBD2 | TRBJ2-1 | . | TRBV27 | CASRPARGLYNEQFF | TGTGCCAGCAGGCCGGCGCGGGGACTATACAATGAGCAGTTCTTC
TRBD2 | TRBJ2-1 | . | TRBV5-5 | CASSWVWSGGENEQFF | TGTGCCAGCAGCTGGGTGTGGAGCGGGGGAGAAAATGAGCAGTTCTTC
. | TRBJ2-1 | . | TRBV30 | CAWSLGLEYNEQFF | TGTGCCTGGAGTTTAGGTCTCGAATACAATGAGCAGTTCTTC
. | TRBJ2-1 | . | TRBV7-3 | CASSPVAGRSYNEQFF | TGTGCCAGCAGCCCGGTTGCGGGCCGATCCTACAATGAGCAGTTCTTC
. | TRBJ2-6 | . | TRBV5-4 | CASSPYLGAGANVLTF | TGTGCCAGCAGCCCGTACCTCGGCGCTGGGGCCAACGTCCTGACTTTC
TRBD2 | TRBJ2-5 | . | TRBV5-1 | CASSSSGFQETQYF | TGCGCCAGCAGCTCTAGCGGGTTCCAAGAGACCCAGTACTTC
TRBD1 | TRBJ2-7 | . | TRBV6-6 | CASRPGTGGIYEQYF | TGTGCCAGCAGACCCGGGACAGGGGGGATTTACGAGCAGTACTTC
TRBD2 | TRBJ2-7 | . | TRBV28 | CASSHLSGRDSYEQYF | TGTGCCAGCAGTCACCTTAGCGGGAGGGACTCCTACGAGCAGTACTTC
. | TRBJ2-1 | . | TRBV11-1 | CASSLAGGSYNEQFF | TGTGCCAGCAGCTTAGCCGGCGGATCCTACAATGAGCAGTTCTTC
TRBD2 | TRBJ2-1 | . | TRBV9 | CASSVLAGGYNEQFF | TGTGCCAGCAGCGTTCTAGCGGGAGGATACAATGAGCAGTTCTTC
. | TRBJ1-4 | . | TRBV19 | CASSDNRVANEKLFF | TGTGCCAGTAGTGACAACAGGGTGGCTAATGAAAAACTGTTTTTT
TRBD2 | TRBJ2-7 | . | TRBV2 | CASSELAGTRSYEQYF | TGTGCCAGCAGTGAACTAGCGGGGACTCGGTCCTACGAGCAGTACTTC
. | TRBJ1-1 | . | TRBV5-1 | CASSLAGGVRTEAFF | TGCGCCAGCAGCTTGGCCGGGGGAGTGAGGACTGAAGCTTTCTTT
. | TRBJ1-1 | . | TRBV6-5 | CASSGRVNTEAFF | TGTGCCAGCAGTGGCAGAGTGAACACTGAAGCTTTCTTT
. | TRBJ1-1 | . | TRBV7-3 | CASSLTAVTEAFF | TGTGCCAGCAGCTTAACGGCAGTAACTGAAGCTTTCTTT
. | TRBJ1-4 | . | TRBV5-8 | CASSLRRGRGNEKLFF | TGTGCCAGCAGCTTGAGGAGGGGAAGAGGCAATGAAAAACTGTTTTTT
. | TRBJ2-7 | few | TRBV29-1 | CSVEVVFRVRYEQYF | TGCAGCGTTGAAGTGGTATTCAGGGTTAGGTACGAGCAGTACTTC
TRBD1 | TRBJ2-7 | . | TRBV6-1 | CASRETGGGYEQYF | TGTGCCAGCAGGGAGACAGGGGGCGGGTACGAGCAGTACTTC
. | TRBJ1-2 | . | TRBV6-1 | CASSEEHRANYGYTF | TGTGCCAGCAGTGAAGAGCATCGAGCTAACTATGGCTACACCTTC
. | TRBJ1-1 | . | TRBV6-1 | CASTYTGSGTEAFF | TGTGCCAGCACCTACACAGGGTCGGGCACTGAAGCTTTCTTT
. | TRBJ1-2 | . | TRBV5-6 | CASSQTSTGYTF | TGTGCCAGCAGCCAAACTAGTACGGGCTACACCTTC
. | TRBJ2-5 | . | TRBV29-1 | CSVAGQFQETQYF | TGCAGCGTTGCCGGACAGTTCCAAGAGACCCAGTACTTC
TRBD1 | TRBJ2-5 | . | TRBV5-1 | CASSLEGTGAWETQYF | TGCGCCAGCAGCCTGGAGGGGACAGGGGCCTGGGAGACCCAGTACTTC
. | TRBJ2-7 | . | TRBV27 | CASRGGASGTYEQYF | TGTGCCAGCAGGGGGGGGGCTAGCGGAACCTACGAGCAGTACTTC
. | TRBJ2-7 | . | TRBV5-8 | CASSKDTFSYEQYF | TGTGCCAGCAGCAAGGACACTTTCTCCTACGAGCAGTACTTC
. | TRBJ1-3 | . | TRBV6-1 | CASSVPTHSGNTIYF | TGTGCCAGCAGTGTCCCCACGCACAGCGGAAACACCATATATTTT
. | TRBJ1-1 | . | TRBV6-5 | CASSLSANTEAFF | TGTGCCAGCAGTTTATCGGCGAACACTGAAGCTTTCTTT
TRBD2 | TRBJ2-7 | . | TRBV13 | CASSSPPGSGGSKGTYEQYF | TGTGCCAGCAGCTCGCCACCCGGGAGCGGGGGATCAAAGGGGACCTACGAGCAGTACTTC
. | TRBJ2-2 | . | TRBV28 | CASSLTGLGELFF | TGTGCCAGCAGTTTAACCGGCTTAGGGGAGCTGTTTTTT
. | TRBJ1-5 | . | TRBV18 | CASSPQGYNQPQHF | TGTGCCAGCTCACCGCAGGGATATAATCAGCCCCAGCATTTT
. | TRBJ2-1 | . | TRBV29-1 | CSGYVAANEQFF | TGCAGCGGTTACGTGGCGGCCAATGAGCAGTTCTTC
TRBD1 | TRBJ1-5 | once | TRBV5-5 | CASSGGTGSFQPQHF | TGTGCCAGCAGCGGCGGGACAGGTTCGTTTCAGCCCCAGCATTTT
. | TRBJ1-5 | . | TRBV10-3 | CAISAQGRPNQPQHF | TGTGCCATCAGTGCCCAGGGGAGGCCTAATCAGCCCCAGCATTTT
TRBD1 | TRBJ1-6 | once | TRBV19 | CASSGQGVDSPLHF | TGTGCCAGTTCTGGACAGGGGGTTGATTCACCCCTCCACTTT
. | TRBJ1-2 | . | TRBV7-3 | CASSRGAGDGYTF | TGTGCCAGCAGCCGCGGGGCGGGGGATGGCTACACCTTC
TRBD1 | TRBJ2-3 | . | TRBV7-9 | CASSPGQGVIPDTQYF | TGTGCCAGCAGCCCAGGACAGGGGGTAATACCAGATACGCAGTATTTT
TRBD2 | TRBJ2-1 | . | TRBV9 | CASSVVAGAQFF | TGTGCCAGCAGCGTAGTAGCGGGCGCGCAGTTCTTC
. | TRBJ2-5 | . | TRBV12-5 | CASGRTGEETQYF | TGTGCTAGTGGCCGTACAGGTGAAGAGACCCAGTACTTC
TRBD2 | TRBJ2-7 | . | TRBV5-1 | CASSLALLAGDPSEQYF | TGCGCCAGCAGCTTGGCCCTTCTAGCGGGAGATCCTTCCGAGCAGTACTTC